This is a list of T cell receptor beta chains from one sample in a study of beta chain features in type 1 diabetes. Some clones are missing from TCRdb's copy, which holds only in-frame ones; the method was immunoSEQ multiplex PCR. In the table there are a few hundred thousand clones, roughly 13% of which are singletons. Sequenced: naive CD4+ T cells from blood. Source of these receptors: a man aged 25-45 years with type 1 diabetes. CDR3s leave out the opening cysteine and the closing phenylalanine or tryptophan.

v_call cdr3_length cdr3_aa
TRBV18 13 ASSPPGLAGNIQY
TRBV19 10 ASSMEGAGQF
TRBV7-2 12 ASSPRREAYEQY
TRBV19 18 ASTTTLWTSGRAPYNEQF
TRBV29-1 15 SVEGRDRGILDNGYT
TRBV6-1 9 ASSDGYEQY
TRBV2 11 ASSAGFQETQY
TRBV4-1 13 ASSQLGLIYNEQF
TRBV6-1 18 ASSDPTRGLAVSSYNEQF
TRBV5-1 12 ASSLNTGYQPQH
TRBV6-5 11 ASSPGFGETQY
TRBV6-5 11 ASRATSNYGYT
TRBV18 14 ASSPVSGSGTDTQY
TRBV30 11 AWGLTENTEAF
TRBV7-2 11 ASSLNSYTEAF
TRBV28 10 ASKQHPRGYT
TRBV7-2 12 ASSGDRFTEEQY
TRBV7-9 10 ASSLDSRGYT
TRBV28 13 ASSLWDYKSTEAF
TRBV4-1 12 ASSQEESYNEQF
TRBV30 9 AWAGNTEAF
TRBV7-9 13 ASSLLSPRESEAF
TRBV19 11 ASSISGLETQY
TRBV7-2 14 ASSQTSGRAPDTQY
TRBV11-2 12 ASRQREEADTQY
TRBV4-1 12 ASSQPDRHYGYT
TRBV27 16 ASSSTLAGVSWTGELF
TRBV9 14 ASSSSFGQGVGEQY
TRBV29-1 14 SAAKTGGGWSTEAF
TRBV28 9 ASSFQDKLF
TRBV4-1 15 ASSPPSSRENTGELF
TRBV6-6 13 ASSYLGEGGPEAF
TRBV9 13 ASSVSSGRRETQY
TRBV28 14 ASSSPGSATDQPQH
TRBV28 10 ASSRGGETQY
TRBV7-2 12 ASSPLGRGYGYT
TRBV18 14 ASSPQVAGSSYEQY
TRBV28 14 ASPPGQGFSNQPQH
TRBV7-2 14 ASSEPLAGVQETQY
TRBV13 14 ASSPRLGEGMEEQY
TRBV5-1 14 ASSNTPGGLSYEQY
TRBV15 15 ATSRDWTSGRFGTQY
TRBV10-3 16 AISEGLTSGKESYEQY
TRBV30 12 AWGPGTGDHEQY
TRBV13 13 ASSLTGYNDYGYT
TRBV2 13 AKARAGGAYTEAF
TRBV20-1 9 SASRTGQAF
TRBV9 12 ASSVVGYTDTQY
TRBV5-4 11 ASSFKREETQY
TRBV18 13 ASSPLGTRGREQY
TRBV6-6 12 ASRPSRDTDTQY